This note documents a single TCR beta chain sequence. From germline, CDR1 is SGHTA and CDR2 FQGNSA. Trimming took off 1 base at V and 7 bases at J, with 14 bases between the two ends. The CDR3 length is 14 residues. The entry originates in a study of blood T cell repertoires in COVID-19. Study details: COVID-19 samples, acute and convalescent, were from the United States, Italy and Spain. The analysed material was cDNA or gDNA that came from T cells, B-cell-depleted T cells, or PBMCs.

Clones were read by immunoSEQ multiplex PCR, and TCRdb kept only the in-frame ones, dropping some. Of a few hundred thousand clones in the sample, approximately 85% were seen once. The chain joins TRBV7-2 to TRBJ2-7; D uncertain. The sequenced material came from peripheral blood. This receptor was obtained from a man aged 45-60 years with active or convalescent COVID-19. The CDR3: CASSLDFVVLEQYF. CDR3 in DNA: TGTGCCAGCAGCTTAGATTTCGTCGTCCTAGAGCAGTACTTC.